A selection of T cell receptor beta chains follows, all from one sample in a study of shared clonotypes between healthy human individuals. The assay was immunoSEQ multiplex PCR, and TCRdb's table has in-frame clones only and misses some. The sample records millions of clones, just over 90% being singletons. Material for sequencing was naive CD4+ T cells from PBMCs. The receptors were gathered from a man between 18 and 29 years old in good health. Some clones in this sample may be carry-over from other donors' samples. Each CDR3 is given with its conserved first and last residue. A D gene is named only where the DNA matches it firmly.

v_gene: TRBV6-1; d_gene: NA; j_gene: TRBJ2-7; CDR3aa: CASSEGTTNYEQYF
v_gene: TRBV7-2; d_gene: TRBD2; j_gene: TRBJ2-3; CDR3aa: CASSRTGGFQVTQYF
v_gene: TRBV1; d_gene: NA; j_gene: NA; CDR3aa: CTSSLGDSPFSYEQYF
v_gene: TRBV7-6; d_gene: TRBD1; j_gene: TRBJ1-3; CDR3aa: CASSLGQGNSGNTIYF
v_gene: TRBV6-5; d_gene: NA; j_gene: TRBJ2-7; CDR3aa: CASSYSSDRSSEQYF
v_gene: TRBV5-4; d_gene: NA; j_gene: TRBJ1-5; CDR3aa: CASSLGGDSNQPQHF
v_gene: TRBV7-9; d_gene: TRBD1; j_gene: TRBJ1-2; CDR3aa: CASSPGTGSGDYGYTF
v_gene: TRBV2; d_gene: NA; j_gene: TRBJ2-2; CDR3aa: CASTAPRMRNTGELFF
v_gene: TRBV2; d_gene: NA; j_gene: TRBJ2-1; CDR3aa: CASRDGTGSYNEQFF
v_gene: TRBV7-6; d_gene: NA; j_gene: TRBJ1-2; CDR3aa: CASSPWEANYGYTF
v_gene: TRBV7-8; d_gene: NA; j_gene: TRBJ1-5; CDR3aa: CASSSLSGPQHF
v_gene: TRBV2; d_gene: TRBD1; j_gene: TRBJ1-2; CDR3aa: CASSAGQVNGYTF
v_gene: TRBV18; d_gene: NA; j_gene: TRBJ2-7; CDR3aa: CASSPATGGHEQYF
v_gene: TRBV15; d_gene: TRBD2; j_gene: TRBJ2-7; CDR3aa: CATSRVRGVYEQYF
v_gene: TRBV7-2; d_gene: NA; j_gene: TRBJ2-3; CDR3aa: CASSFGQADTQYF
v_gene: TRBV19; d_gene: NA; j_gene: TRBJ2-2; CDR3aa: CASSPGPGRDTGELFF
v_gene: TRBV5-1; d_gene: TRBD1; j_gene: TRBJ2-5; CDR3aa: CASSGAGTGSQETQYF
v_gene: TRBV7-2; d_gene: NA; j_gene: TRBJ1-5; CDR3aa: CASSRDGQGYSNQPQHF
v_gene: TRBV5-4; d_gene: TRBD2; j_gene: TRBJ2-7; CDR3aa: CASSTGTSGSKEQYF
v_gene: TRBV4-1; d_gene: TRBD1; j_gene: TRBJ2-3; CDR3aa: CASSRTLPGQRRTDTQYF
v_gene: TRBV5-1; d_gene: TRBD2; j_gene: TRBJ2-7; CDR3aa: CASRGTSGRASSYEQYF
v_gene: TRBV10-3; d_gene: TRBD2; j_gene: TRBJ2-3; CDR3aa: CAISGLAYTDTQYF
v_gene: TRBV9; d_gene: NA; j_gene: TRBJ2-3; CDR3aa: CASSVVSLADTQYF
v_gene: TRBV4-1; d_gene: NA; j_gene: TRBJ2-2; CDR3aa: CASSQPSGLYTGELFF
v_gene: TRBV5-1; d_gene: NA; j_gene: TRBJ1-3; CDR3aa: CASSLDGILSGNTIYF
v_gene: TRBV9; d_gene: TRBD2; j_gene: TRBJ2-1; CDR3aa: CASSVALGREANEQFF
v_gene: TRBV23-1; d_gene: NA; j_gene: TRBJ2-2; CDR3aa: CASSQSPPGELFF
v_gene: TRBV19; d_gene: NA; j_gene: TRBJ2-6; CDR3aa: CASSMEPLSGANVLTF
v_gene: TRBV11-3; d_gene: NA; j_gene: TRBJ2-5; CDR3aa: CASSLGQQETQYF
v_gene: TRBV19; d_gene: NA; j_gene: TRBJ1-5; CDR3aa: CASSFLGQPQHF
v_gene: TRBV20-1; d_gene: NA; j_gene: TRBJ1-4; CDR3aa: CSVQSGEKLFF
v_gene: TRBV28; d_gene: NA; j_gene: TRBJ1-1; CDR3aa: CASSFNRNTEAFF
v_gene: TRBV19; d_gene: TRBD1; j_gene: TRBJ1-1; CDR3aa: CASSTNQGDTEAFF
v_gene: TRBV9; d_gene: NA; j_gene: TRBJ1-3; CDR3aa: CASSVFPNLGNTIYF
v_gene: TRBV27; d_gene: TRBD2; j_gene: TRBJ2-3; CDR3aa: CASSSSGPYTDTQYF
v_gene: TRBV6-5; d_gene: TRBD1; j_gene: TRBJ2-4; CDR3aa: CASSLDRGRRSQYF
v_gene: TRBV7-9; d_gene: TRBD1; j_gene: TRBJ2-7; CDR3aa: CASSLGQGVSYEQYF
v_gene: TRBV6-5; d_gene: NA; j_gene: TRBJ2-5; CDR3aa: CASRSTRGETQYF
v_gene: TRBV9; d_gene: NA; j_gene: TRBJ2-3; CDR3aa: CASSQTDTQYF
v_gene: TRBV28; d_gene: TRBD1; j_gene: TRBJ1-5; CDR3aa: CASSPRDRPNQPQHF
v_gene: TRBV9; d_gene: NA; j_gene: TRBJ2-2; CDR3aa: CASSVDVNTGELFF
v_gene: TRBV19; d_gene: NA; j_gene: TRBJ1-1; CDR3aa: CASSIVKNTEAFF
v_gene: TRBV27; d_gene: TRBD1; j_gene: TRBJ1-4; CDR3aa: CASSSRGPGEKLFF
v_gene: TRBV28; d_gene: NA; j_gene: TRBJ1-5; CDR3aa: CASSLMRGGGQPQHF
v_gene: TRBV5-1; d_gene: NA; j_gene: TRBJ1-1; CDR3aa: CASSFRGTEAFF
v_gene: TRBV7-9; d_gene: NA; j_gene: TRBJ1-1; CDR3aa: CASSRSSEAFF
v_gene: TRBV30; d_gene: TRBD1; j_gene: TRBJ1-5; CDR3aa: CAWGQGVDQPQHF
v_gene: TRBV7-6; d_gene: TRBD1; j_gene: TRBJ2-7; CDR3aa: CASSLLGQGGTYEQYF
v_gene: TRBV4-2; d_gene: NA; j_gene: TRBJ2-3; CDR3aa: CASSQVGAEATDTQYF